This T cell receptor beta chain originates from a study of T cell responses to AZD1222 COVID-19 vaccine (dated by TCRdb to the early 2020s). Turning to the overall study: A total of under 250 trial participants underwent TCR sequencing, of whom more than 200 had received two doses of AZD1222 and about 25 had received two doses of the MenACWY control vaccine. Trial participants were enrolled by age into subgroups of 18-55, 56-69 and 70-plus years, and 148, 28 and 57 TCR-sequenced participants, respectively, were included in these subgroups. Results the study describes overall, beyond this receptor: Vaccine-associated CD4 TCRs spanned the whole spike protein, with dominant responses in regions 160-218 and 743-854. After two AZD1222 doses, spike-specific TCR breadth and depth were significantly higher than at day 0 and than in MenACWY recipients. Because no day 14 peak-response samples were available, repertoires were characterized only after the peak T cell response. Only five to seven AZD1222 recipients were SARS-CoV-2 seropositive at baseline, limiting conclusions about previously exposed vaccinees. In the small 56-69-year group, the increase in depth fell short of significance, most likely because of low power. Most participants were white British and females outnumbered males, and the authors suggested that clonal diversity may have been underestimated. Epitopes outside the regions mutated in the B.1.351 and B.1.1.7 variants were reportedly recognized by nearly half of the unique spike-specific TCRs.

Trimming accounts for 1 base at V and 4 bases at J, while the number of junction bases matched to no gene is 5. From the cysteine up to the phenylalanine, the CDR3 has a length of 16 residues. Only CDR3 DNA remains: 48 bases, in frame from the first base. Looking up the germline V gene yields CDR1 SGDLS and CDR2 YYNGEE. In light of the paper, this sample's time point label describes: about 28 days (+/-7) after the second vaccine dose. AZD1222 recipients given second doses at about 4 weeks or at about 12 weeks were pooled, since spike-specific TCR depth and breadth were not found to differ between the two schedules. The vaccinee samples were drawn from two UK trials, COV001 and COV002, one of which was a single-blind randomized controlled phase 2/3 trial testing AZD1222 (ChAdOx1 nCoV-19) in healthy adults. For TCRbeta chain sequencing, PBMC samples from trial participants were taken at day 0 and at day 28 after the second dose.

The CDR3 regions of human TCRbeta chains were analyzed by immunosequencing. The study's processing was this. Repertoire TCRs were matched against a reference library of SARS-CoV-2-specific TCRs generated with the MIRA antigen-specificity platform. Breadth was defined as the fraction of unique TCRs that were SARS-CoV-2-associated, and depth was defined as the fraction of total T cells that were SARS-CoV-2-associated. Using the MIRA data, each spike-specific TCR was mapped to the spike region that the TCR reacts to and placed in a CD4 or CD8 class. Log10-transformed breadth and depth values were compared by one-way ANOVA with Sidak's multiple comparisons tests. Held by TCRdb, this immuneACCESS table contains in-frame sequences only and omits some clones. Under half of the omission traces to an unresolved V gene where checked; the cause of the rest is unknown. The D gene and trimming were derived from the DNA, and the V and J assignments and clone size from that table. For this sample the table gives around 140,000 clones, of which approximately 90% were detected only once. Less than 1.3% of the sample goes to the ten largest clones.

On this clone itself: Its antigen is currently not known. The input lacks base qualities; no much larger clone sits a single base away.

The material was peripheral blood, obtained 28 days after the second AZD1222 dose. The receptor's source is an adult who received the AZD1222 COVID-19 vaccine. The rearranged chain carries TRBV9 and TRBJ2-1; TRBD2 agrees with 10 junctional bases. The DNA reads TGTGCCAGCAGCGTATCAACTAGCGGGACTTACAATGAGCAGTTCTTC. Its protein reads: CASSVSTSGTYNEQFF.